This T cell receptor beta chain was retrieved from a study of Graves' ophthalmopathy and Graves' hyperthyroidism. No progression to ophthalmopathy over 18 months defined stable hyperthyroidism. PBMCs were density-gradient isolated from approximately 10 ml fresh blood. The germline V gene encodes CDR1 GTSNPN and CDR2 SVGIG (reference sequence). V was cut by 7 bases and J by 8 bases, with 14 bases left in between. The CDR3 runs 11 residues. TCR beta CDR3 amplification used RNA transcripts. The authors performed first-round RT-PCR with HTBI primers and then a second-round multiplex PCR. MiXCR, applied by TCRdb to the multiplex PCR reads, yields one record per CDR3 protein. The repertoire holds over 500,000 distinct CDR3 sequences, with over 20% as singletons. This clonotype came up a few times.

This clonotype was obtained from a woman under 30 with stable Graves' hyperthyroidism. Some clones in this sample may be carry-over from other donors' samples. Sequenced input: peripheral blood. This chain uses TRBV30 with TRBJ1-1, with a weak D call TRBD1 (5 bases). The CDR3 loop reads CALVGRYEAFF. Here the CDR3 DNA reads TGTGCCTTAGTGGGGCGCTACGAAGCTTTCTTT.